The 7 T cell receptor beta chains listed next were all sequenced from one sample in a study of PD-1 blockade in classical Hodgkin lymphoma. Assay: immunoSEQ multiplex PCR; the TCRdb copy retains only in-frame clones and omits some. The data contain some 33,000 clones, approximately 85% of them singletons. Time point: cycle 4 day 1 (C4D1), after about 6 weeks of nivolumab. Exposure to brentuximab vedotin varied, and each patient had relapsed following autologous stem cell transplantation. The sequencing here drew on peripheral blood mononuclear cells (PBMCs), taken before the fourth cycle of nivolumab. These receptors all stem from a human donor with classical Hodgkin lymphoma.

In nucleotides, the CDR3 is TGTGCCAGCAGTCCTTGGACAGGGGGCTTCGATGAGCAGTTCTTC. Its protein product is CASSPWTGGFDEQFF. V usage is TRBV27 and J usage is TRBJ2-1, with 11 nucleotides matching TRBD1. Germline V gene lookup returns CDR1 MNHEY and CDR2 SMNVEV (reference sequence). The junction had 8 bases not matched to a gene; V was cut back by 5 bases and J by 8 bases. This CDR3 has 15 amino acids.

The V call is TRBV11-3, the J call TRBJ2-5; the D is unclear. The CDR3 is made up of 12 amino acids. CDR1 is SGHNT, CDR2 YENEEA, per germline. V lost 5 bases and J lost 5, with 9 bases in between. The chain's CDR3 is CASSPAGETQYF. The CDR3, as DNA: TGTGCCAGCAGCCCGGCCGGGGAGACCCAGTACTTC.

The chain's CDR3 is CASSPRQGGEQYV. The CDR3 bases are TGTGCCAGCAGTCCTCGACAGGGAGGTGAGCAGTACGTC. V gene TRBV6-5 combines with J gene TRBJ2-7, with D tentatively TRBD1 (7 bases). The CDR3 spans 13 residues. Germline V lookup: CDR1 MNHEY, CDR2 SVGAGI. Trimming removed 5 bases from V and 7 bases from J, with 15 bases in between.

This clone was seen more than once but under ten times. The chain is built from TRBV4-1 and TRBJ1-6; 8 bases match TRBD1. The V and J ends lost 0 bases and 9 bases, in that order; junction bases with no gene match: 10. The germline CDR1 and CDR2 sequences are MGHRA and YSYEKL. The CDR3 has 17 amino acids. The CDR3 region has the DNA TGCGCCAGCAGCCAAGATCCACCCGGACAGGGTGCTTCACCCCTCCACTTT. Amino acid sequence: CASSQDPPGQGASPLHF.

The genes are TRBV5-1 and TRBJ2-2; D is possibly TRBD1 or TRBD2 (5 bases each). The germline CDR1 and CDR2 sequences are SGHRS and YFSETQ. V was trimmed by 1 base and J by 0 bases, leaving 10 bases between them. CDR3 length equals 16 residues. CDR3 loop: CASSLYGDPNTGELFF. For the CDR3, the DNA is TGCGCCAGCAGCTTGTACGGGGACCCGAACACCGGGGAGCTGTTTTTT.

The CDR3 DNA reads TGTGCCAGAAGAGAGGAGAACCAAGAGACCCAGTACTTC. Protein product: CARREENQETQYF. V and J are TRBV2 and TRBJ2-5; D gene ambiguous. The V end lost 9 bases, the J end lost 0 bases, and 11 bases lay between the germline ends. Germline CDR1 and CDR2: SNHLY and FYNNEI. The CDR3 covers 13 residues.

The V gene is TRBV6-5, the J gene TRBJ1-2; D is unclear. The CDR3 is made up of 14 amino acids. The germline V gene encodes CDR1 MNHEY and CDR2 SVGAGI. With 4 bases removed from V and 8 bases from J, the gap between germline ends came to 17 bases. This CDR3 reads CASSSGAQVRGYTF. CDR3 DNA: TGTGCCAGCAGTTCGGGAGCGCAGGTCAGGGGCTACACCTTC.